The 3 T cell receptor beta chains presented below share a single source sample, sequenced in a study of shared clonotypes between healthy human individuals. Clones were read by immunoSEQ multiplex PCR, and TCRdb kept only the in-frame ones, dropping some. Here the sample spans some 2.3 million clones, roughly 93% being singletons. Sequencing used naive CD4+ T cells from PBMCs. Subset described: CD45RA+ positively selected. Receptors were obtained from a man younger than 35 in good health. Some clones in this sample may be carry-over from other donors' samples.

The V gene is TRBV28, the J gene TRBJ1-1; 9 nucleotides align to TRBD1. This CDR3 contains 15 residues. Germline CDR1 reads MDHEN; CDR2 reads SYDVKM. V was pared by 8 bases and J by 6 bases, with 13 bases of the junction left unmatched. CDR3 sequence (DNA): TGTGCCAGCCAAAACCAACAGGGGGCGTTAGCTGAAGCTTTCTTT. Protein product: CASQNQQGALAEAFF.

The chain couples TRBV9 to TRBJ2-3, with unresolved D. The germline V gene encodes CDR1 SGDLS and CDR2 YYNGEE. This CDR3 is built from 15 residues. The germline V and J ends were trimmed by 4 bases and 0 bases, with 12 bases remaining between them. CDR3: CASSQSVSSTDTQYF. In nucleotides, the CDR3 is TGTGCCAGCAGCCAATCGGTTTCTAGCACAGATACGCAGTATTTT. The whole variable domain, remainder taken from reference TRBV9 and TRBJ2-3, is DSGVTQTPKHLITATGQRVTLRCSPRSGDLSVYWYQQSLDQGLQFLIQYYNGEERAKGNILERFSAQQFPDLHSELNLSSLELGDSALYFCASSQSVSSTDTQYFGPGTRLTVL.

The CDR3: CASSPNSGRLNEQFF. The CDR3 DNA follows: TGCGCCAGCAGCCCAAATAGCGGGAGGCTCAATGAGCAGTTCTTC. The V gene is TRBV5-1, the J gene TRBJ2-1, with 10 bases that match TRBD2. V dropped 4 bases and J dropped 6; count of bases not matched to a gene: 7. The CDR3 runs to 15 residues. Germline V CDR1 and CDR2: SGHRS, YFSETQ.